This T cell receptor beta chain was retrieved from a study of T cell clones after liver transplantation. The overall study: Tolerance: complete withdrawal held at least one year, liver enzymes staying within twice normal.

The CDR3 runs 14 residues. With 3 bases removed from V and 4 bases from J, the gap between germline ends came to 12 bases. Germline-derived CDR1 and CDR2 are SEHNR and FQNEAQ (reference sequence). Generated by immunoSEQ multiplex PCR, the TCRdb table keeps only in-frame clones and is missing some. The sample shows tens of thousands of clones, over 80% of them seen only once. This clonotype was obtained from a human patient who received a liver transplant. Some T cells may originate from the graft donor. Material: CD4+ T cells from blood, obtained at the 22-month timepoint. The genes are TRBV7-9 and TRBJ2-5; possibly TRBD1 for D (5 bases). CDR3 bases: TGTGCCAGCAGCTTTCCCAGGGCCGGAGAGACCCAGTACTTC. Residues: CASSFPRAGETQYF.